The rows below give T cell receptor beta chains drawn from one sample of a study of blood T cells in healthy people across ages. TCRdb reanalysed the 5' RACE reads using MiXCR and keeps one entry per CDR3 protein. The profile covers roughly 720,000 distinct CDR3 sequences, with less than 70% appearing a single time and 40% to 50% taken by the ten largest. Sequencing used blood. The receptors were gathered from an elderly man in good health. The CDR3 runs from the conserved cysteine through the conserved F or W. D genes are given only for firm matches. The size entry is marked missing in some rows and otherwise reads once, few, many or a size class.

clone_size	v_call	d_call	j_call	cdr3_nt	cdr3_aa
-	TRBV5-1	TRBD1	TRBJ2-7	TGCGCCAGCAGCTCTACAGGGGACACCTACAATGAGCAGTACTTC	CASSSTGDTYNEQYF
-	TRBV29-1	TRBD1	TRBJ2-7	TGCAGCGTATACGGACAGGGGTGGGAGCAGTACTTC	CSVYGQGWEQYF
-	TRBV3-1	-	TRBJ2-7	TGTGCCAGCAGCCCGACCGATCTCCCCTCGATGCAGTACTTC	CASSPTDLPSMQYF
-	TRBV27	TRBD2	TRBJ2-1	TGTGCCAGCAGTCCCACTAGCGGGAGTCGCTATGAGCAGTTCTTC	CASSPTSGSRYEQFF
-	TRBV5-1	TRBD2	TRBJ2-7	TGCGCCAGCAGCGCCCCTAGCGGGACTTCCTACGAGCAGTACTTC	CASSAPSGTSYEQYF
few	TRBV20-1	-	TRBJ2-1	TGCAGTGCTAGCCCACTACTTACAGGGCCCCTCGGGAATGAGCAGTTCTTC	CSASPLLTGPLGNEQFF
once	TRBV25-1	-	TRBJ2-7	TGTGCCAGCAGTGATCGGCCGCGAGACTCCTACGAGCAGTACTTC	CASSDRPRDSYEQYF
-	TRBV6-1	-	TRBJ1-2	TGTGCCAGCGTCCCCCCCGGGCTTGCTAACTATGGCTACACCTTC	CASVPPGLANYGYTF
-	TRBV10-3	TRBD1	TRBJ1-1	TGTGCCATCAGACCGGACAGGGGGAACACTGAAGCTTTCTTT	CAIRPDRGNTEAFF
-	TRBV7-2	TRBD2	TRBJ2-1	TGTGCCAGCAGCTTCGCGGGAGGGAGCAATGAGCAGTTCTTC	CASSFAGGSNEQFF
-	TRBV7-9	-	TRBJ2-7	TGTGCCAGCAGCTTAGCGACTGGGCCCTACGAGCAGTACTTC	CASSLATGPYEQYF
-	TRBV5-1	TRBD1	TRBJ2-3	TGCGCCAGCAGCTTGGCCATACAGGGGAGAGGCAGAGACGCGTATTTT	CASSLAIQGRGRDAYF
-	TRBV20-1	-	TRBJ1-1	TGCAGCGCCCGCCTAGAGTTCATGAACACTGAAGCTTTCTTT	CSARLEFMNTEAFF
few	TRBV27	TRBD2	TRBJ2-7	TGTGCCAGCAGATCGTTAGCGGGAACTTACGAGCAGTACTTC	CASRSLAGTYEQYF
-	TRBV15	TRBD2	TRBJ2-7	TGTGCCACCAGCCCTTCGCGGGAGGCCTCCTACGAGCAGTACTTC	CATSPSREASYEQYF
few	TRBV6-1	-	TRBJ1-2	TGTGCCAGCAACCGCGGGAATGGCTACACCTTC	CASNRGNGYTF
once	TRBV11-2	TRBD1	TRBJ1-1	TGTGCCAGCGGCCCTAAGGGGACAGGGGGCACTGAAGCTTTCTTT	CASGPKGTGGTEAFF
few	TRBV7-9	-	TRBJ2-5	TGTGCCAGCACCCTAGGAGGACCGGAGACCCAGTACTTC	CASTLGGPETQYF
few	TRBV6-5	-	TRBJ2-7	TGTGCCAGCCAGACCGGGGCTTCCGAGCAGTACTTC	CASQTGASEQYF
once	TRBV5-1	TRBD1	TRBJ2-3	TGCGCCAGCAGCCAGGGACAGGGCGGATACGCGTATTTT	CASSQGQGGYAYF
-	TRBV5-1	-	TRBJ1-2	TGCGCCAGCAGCTTGGATCCGGGTCTAATGGGCTACACCTTC	CASSLDPGLMGYTF
-	TRBV6-5	-	TRBJ1-1	TGTGCCACCGGAAGGGAAGGGACTGAAGCTTTCTTT	CATGREGTEAFF
-	TRBV6-6	TRBD2	TRBJ2-7	TGTGCCAGCAGACCGTCAGGACTAGCGGGAAACTACGAGCAGTACTTC	CASRPSGLAGNYEQYF
-	TRBV29-1	TRBD2	TRBJ2-1	TGCAGTGGCCTCGGGCTAGCGGGAGGAGAGTCCTACAATGAGCAGTTCTTC	CSGLGLAGGESYNEQFF
few	TRBV29-1	-	TRBJ2-7	TGCAGCGTTGAAGCGGAAGGCTACGAGCAGTACTTC	CSVEAEGYEQYF
-	TRBV10-3	TRBD2	TRBJ2-1	TGTGCCATCAATCCCACTAGCGGCTACTCCTACAATGAGCAGTTCTTC	CAINPTSGYSYNEQFF
-	TRBV27	-	TRBJ1-1	TGTGCCAGCAGACAGGAGGTTACCACTGAAGCTTTCTTT	CASRQEVTTEAFF
-	TRBV4-1	TRBD1	TRBJ1-2	TGCGCCAGCAGCCCCTGGGGGACAGGGTCTAGTGGCTACACCTTC	CASSPWGTGSSGYTF
-	TRBV15	-	TRBJ2-3	TGTGCCACCAGCAGGGAAATTAGCACAGATACGCAGTATTTT	CATSREISTDTQYF
-	TRBV9	TRBD2	TRBJ2-7	TGTGCCAGCAGCGTAGGGCCAGGACTAGCGGGAGTCTTCTACGAGCAGTACTTC	CASSVGPGLAGVFYEQYF
-	TRBV5-1	-	TRBJ1-1	TGCGCCAGCAGCTTGTCCGGGAAGGGGATGAACACTGAAGCTTTCTTT	CASSLSGKGMNTEAFF
-	TRBV11-1	TRBD2	TRBJ2-5	TGTGCCAGCAGTAACCATTGGCGGGAGGACTCGGAACAGACCCAGTACTTC	CASSNHWREDSEQTQYF
few	TRBV5-1	TRBD1	TRBJ2-1	TGCGCCAGCAGCTTGCAAGGGCAGGGGGTGTACAATGAGCAGTTCTTC	CASSLQGQGVYNEQFF
-	TRBV11-2	TRBD1	TRBJ2-5	TGTGCCAGCAGCTACCGGACAGGCGAAGAGACCCAGTACTTC	CASSYRTGEETQYF
few	TRBV12-3/TRBV12-4	TRBD2	TRBJ2-4	TGTGCCAGCAGTTTTTGGGGACTAGCGGGAGGTGGAGCCAAAAACATTCAGTACTTC	CASSFWGLAGGGAKNIQYF
-	TRBV6-5	-	TRBJ2-7	TGTGCCAGCAGTGACTCCGGGGTGGCCTACGAGCAGTACTTC	CASSDSGVAYEQYF
-	TRBV6-4	-	TRBJ2-2	TGTGCCAGCAAGATGGAAGGGAGCACCGGGGAGCTGTTTTTT	CASKMEGSTGELFF
few	TRBV7-2	TRBD1	TRBJ1-2	TGTGCCAGCTCCCGGGACAGGGACTATGGCTACACCTTC	CASSRDRDYGYTF
-	TRBV4-2	-	TRBJ2-2	TGTGCCAGCAGCCGTCAGGCGAACACCGGGGAGCTGTTTTTT	CASSRQANTGELFF
few	TRBV24-1	-	TRBJ2-6	TGTGCCTCCCGAGATCCAGGGTTCAGCTCTGGGGCCAACGTCCTGACTTTC	CASRDPGFSSGANVLTF
-	TRBV7-2	-	TRBJ1-2	TGTGCCAGCAGCTTAGAGGACACCTATGGCCACACCTTC	CASSLEDTYGHTF
many	TRBV5-1	TRBD2	TRBJ2-1	TGCGCCAGCAGCCCTACGGGAGGGCAGTCCTACAATGAGCAGTTCTTC	CASSPTGGQSYNEQFF
-	TRBV28	TRBD1	TRBJ2-7	TGTGCCAGCAGCGACGGACAGGGGCTACACTCCTACGAGCAGTACTTC	CASSDGQGLHSYEQYF
-	TRBV7-9	-	TRBJ2-7	TGTGCCAGCCCCTGTGGGGGGGGACACTACGAGCAGTACTTC	CASPCGGGHYEQYF
once	TRBV6-5	TRBD2	TRBJ2-7	TGTGCCAGCAGTTACGATTCTAGCGGGTTCCTCAGCTCCTACAATGAGCAGTACTTC	CASSYDSSGFLSSYNEQYF
-	TRBV6-5	TRBD1	TRBJ1-2	TGTGCCAGCAGTTACTCGACAGGGACCTATGGCTACACCTTC	CASSYSTGTYGYTF
few	TRBV7-2	-	TRBJ1-6	TGTGCCAGCAGCTTCAGTCGGGGGCGCTATTCACCCCTCCACTTT	CASSFSRGRYSPLHF
few	TRBV27	-	TRBJ2-6	TGTGCCAGCAGTTTACGGCAGGGACTCGCTGGGGCCAACGTCCTGACTTTC	CASSLRQGLAGANVLTF
-	TRBV7-9	TRBD2	TRBJ2-1	TGTGCCAGCAGCCGGGGACTAGCGGGAGCAGATGAGCAGTTCTTC	CASSRGLAGADEQFF
-	TRBV3-1	-	TRBJ1-2	TGTGCCAGCAGCCAATCCGCAGGGGTAAACTATGGCTACACCTTC	CASSQSAGVNYGYTF
-	TRBV30	TRBD1	TRBJ2-3	TGTGCCTGGACGGGACAGGGGGCGCACAGATACGCGTATTTT	CAWTGQGAHRYAYF
-	TRBV20-1	-	TRBJ2-1	TGCAGTGCTTCGACTTCAGCGACCTACAATGAGCAGTTCTTC	CSASTSATYNEQFF
-	TRBV28	-	TRBJ2-7	TGTGCCAGCAGTCCGTCAACGGCTACCGAGCAGTACTTC	CASSPSTATEQYF
-	TRBV5-1	TRBD1	TRBJ2-4	TGCGCCAGCAGCGCCTTCCAGGGGGCCGGGAGCGGAAACATTCAGTACTTC	CASSAFQGAGSGNIQYF
-	TRBV7-9	TRBD1	TRBJ2-7	TGTGCCAGCAGCTCAGATCGTCCGGGACAGGGATTCTACGAGCAGTACTTC	CASSSDRPGQGFYEQYF
many	TRBV29-1	-	TRBJ2-7	TGCAGCGTTGGTCAGGGGTACTACGAGCAGTACTTC	CSVGQGYYEQYF
-	TRBV21-1	-	TRBJ2-7	TGTGCCAGCAGCAAAACGGAACGAACTAGCCTAGGTTACGAGCAGTACTTC	CASSKTERTSLGYEQYF
-	TRBV28	-	TRBJ1-6	TGTGCCAGCATAGGGCGGAAATCCTCACCCCTCCACTTT	CASIGRKSSPLHF
few	TRBV15	-	TRBJ2-1	TGTGCCACCAGTGCTACAGTCAATGAGCAGTTCTTC	CATSATVNEQFF
once	TRBV5-1	-	TRBJ2-2	TGCGCCAGCAGCTTACCTAGCGTGGGCACCGGGGAGCTGTTTTTT	CASSLPSVGTGELFF